This note documents a single TCR beta chain sequence. The record originates from a study of blood T cell repertoires in COVID-19. This CDR3 region has 15 residues. V shed 3 bases and J 4 bases; nucleotides not matched to a gene: 5. CDR1 and CDR2 from the germline V gene are KGHDR and SFDVKD. The table came from immunoSEQ multiplex PCR; TCRdb's copy has only in-frame clones and leaves some out. The sample shows some 180,000 clones, over 80% of them seen only once. The material sequenced was peripheral blood. The TCR originated in an older woman with COVID-19, enrolled during active disease. The V gene is TRBV24-1, the J gene TRBJ2-5; 9 bases fit TRBD1. Here the CDR3 DNA reads TGTGCCACCAGTGATGGGGGACAGGGTAGAGAGACCCAGTACTTC. Residues: CATSDGGQGRETQYF.